These T cell receptor beta chains were read from a single sample in a study of T cells in localized non-small cell lung cancer. Some clones are missing from TCRdb's copy, which holds only in-frame ones; the method was immunoSEQ multiplex PCR. In the table there are about 4,400 clones, 34% of which are singletons. Sample: lung tumor tissue, taken before any cancer treatment. These TCRs come from a man aged 40 to 75 with stage II squamous cell lung carcinoma. The CDR3 runs from the conserved cysteine through the conserved F or W.

>TRBJ1-2|TRBV10-3
CASSEDGPYGYTF
>TRBJ2-2|TRBV9
CASSVGEGWAGELFF
>TRBJ2-2|TRBV6-8
CAIGTGKYGELFF
>TRBJ1-3|TRBV11-3
CASSLMSGASSGNTIYF
>TRBJ2-7|TRBV10-2
CASTVGQGSYEQYF
>TRBJ2-5|TRBV11-3
CASSSTGTRQETQYF
>TRBJ2-3|TRBV19
CASSLGTSTDTQYF
>TRBJ2-2|TRBV11-3
CASTGVSTNTGELFF
>TRBJ2-7|TRBV14
CASSRTWGYEQYF
>TRBJ1-4|TRBV30
CAWSSRGVREKLFF
>TRBJ2-1|TRBV19
CASSGGLVGEQFF
>TRBJ1-1|TRBV7-5
CASSLPTGEAEAFF
>TRBJ2-2|TRBV19
CASSRLGWNTGELFF
>TRBJ1-1|TRBV23-1
CASSRGQNTEAFF
>TRBJ2-1|TRBV19
CASSPGQGTAQFF
>TRBJ2-2|TRBV11-3
CASSASPGTGGNTGELFF
>TRBJ1-4|TRBV11-3
CASSLSGTGPEKLFF